The present T cell receptor (beta chain) was sequenced within a study of cytomegalovirus exposure and HLA in healthy donors. Clones were sequenced by immunoSEQ multiplex PCR, and TCRdb holds only the in-frame ones, with some missing. This sample has about 110,000 clones, with 85% to 90% found just once. V lost 2 bases, J lost 4 bases, and 3 bases stayed unmatched. This CDR3 spans 16 amino acids. CDR1 is SGHRS and CDR2 is YFSETQ in the germline V gene. Study conclusions and caveats: It was confirmed in vitro that three of the CMV-associated chains were specific for CMV antigens. 150 to 200 TCR beta chains were listed as cytomegalovirus-associated. Reportedly, cytomegalovirus status was diagnosed with high sensitivity and specificity.

This clone was seen a few times. Its antigen is not known. The chain is built from TRBV5-1 and TRBJ2-7, with TRBD2 matching over 16 bases. The sequenced sample was PBMCs. The TCR sequence derives from a woman aged 18-29 years in good health and CMV-seropositive. In nucleotides, the CDR3 is TGCGCCAGCAGCTTCGGGACTAGCGGGGGGGCTTACGAGCAGTACTTC. The encoded protein is CASSFGTSGGAYEQYF. The full variable domain, completed using reference TRBV5-1 and TRBJ2-7, is KAGVTQTPRYLIKTRGQQVTLSCSPISGHRSVSWYQQTPGQGLQFLFEYFSETQRNKGNFPGRFSGRQFSNSRSEMNVSTLELGDSALYLCASSFGTSGGAYEQYFGPGTRLTVT.